One and the same sample provided the 14 T cell receptor beta chains below, sequenced in a study of immune cell composition in non-small cell lung cancer. The normal lung sample lay at least 3 cm, and maximally far, from the tumour. This table comes from immunoSEQ multiplex PCR, and its TCRdb copy is limited to in-frame clones, with some not included. The sample has some 7,000 clones; about four fifths are singletons. Sequences were obtained from non-adjacent lung tissue. These receptors were taken from a human donor with non-small cell lung cancer.

Here the CDR3 DNA reads TGTGCCAGCAGTTTACAAGGGACAGGGGTCTCCTACGAGCAGTACTTC. Translation gives CASSLQGTGVSYEQYF. The chain recombines TRBV6-5 with TRBJ2-7; the match to TRBD1 covers 10 bases. With 4 bases clipped from V and 0 bases from J, the junction kept 6 bases outside the gene matches. This CDR3 comprises 16 residues. Germline V lookup: CDR1 MNHEY, CDR2 SVGAGI.

The chain uses TRBV2 and TRBJ1-4; 9 nucleotides match TRBD1. The CDR3 has 14 amino acids. The trim removed 1 base at V and 7 bases at J, leaving 1 base unmatched. The germline V gene has CDR1 SNHLY and CDR2 FYNNEI. CDR3 in amino acids: CASSEDRGREKLFF. For the CDR3, the DNA is TGTGCCAGCAGTGAAGACAGGGGGCGTGAAAAACTGTTTTTT.

V and J are TRBV27 and TRBJ2-4; perhaps D is TRBD1 or TRBD2 (5 bases each). CDR3 length: 18 residues. The V gene lost 5 bases and the J gene lost 0 bases, with 20 bases spanning the gap. Germline V gene sequence: CDR1 MNHEY, CDR2 SMNVEV (reference sequence). For the CDR3, the DNA is TGTGCCAGCAGTACCGGACGAGGGGCTCCTCTAGCCAAAAACATTCAGTACTTC. The encoded protein is CASSTGRGAPLAKNIQYF.

The chain is built from TRBV2 and TRBJ2-5; either TRBD1 or TRBD2 may fit D (6 bases each). Germline CDR1 and CDR2: SNHLY and FYNNEI. The CDR3 extends over 13 amino acids. V shed 8 bases and J shed 5 bases, with 15 bases lying between them. DNA for the CDR3: TGTGCCAGCTGTGGGGGGCTAAGGGAGACCCAGTACTTC. This encodes CASCGGLRETQYF. The complete variable domain, with remaining parts taken from reference TRBV2 and TRBJ2-5, reads EPEVTQTPSHQVTQMGQEVILRCVPISNHLYFYWYRQILGQKVEFLVSFYNNEISEKSEIFDDQFSVERPDGSNFTLKIRSTKLEDSAMYFCASCGGLRETQYFGPGTRLLVL.

CDR3 nucleotides: TGTGCCAGCAGTTTAAACAGTAACCCTACCTCCTATAATTCACCCCTCCACTTT. It is translated as CASSLNSNPTSYNSPLHF. The chain is built from TRBV27 and TRBJ1-6; D is undetermined. V lost 2 bases and J lost 0, with 14 bases in between. There are 18 residues in the CDR3. CDR1 and CDR2 (germline): MNHEY, SMNVEV (reference sequence).

This clone was found once. J is TRBJ1-4 and V is TRBV5-6; TRBD1 aligns across 11 bases. J gave up 5 bases and V 2 bases, and 2 bases lay outside the gene matches. The CDR3 length is 15 residues. CDR1 SGHDT and CDR2 YYEEEE come from the germline V gene. This chain's CDR3 is CASSFGTGGNEKLFF. DNA for the CDR3: TGTGCCAGCAGCTTTGGGACAGGGGGGAATGAAAAACTGTTTTTT.

The rearrangement joins TRBV29-1 to TRBJ1-5; D remains ambiguous. Germline lookup yields CDR1 SQVTM and CDR2 ANQGSEA. The V gene lost 7 bases and the J gene lost 0 bases, with 10 bases spanning the gap. This CDR3 spans 13 amino acids. CDR3 DNA sequence: TGCAGCGCCGCCGACGGTAGCAATCAGCCCCAGCATTTT. It translates to CSAADGSNQPQHF.

The J gene is TRBJ1-1, the V gene TRBV7-8; D might be TRBD1 (6 bases). CDR1 SGHVS and CDR2 FQNEAQ come from the germline V gene. The CDR3 sequence is 16 residues long. V shed 6 bases and J shed 5 bases, with 22 bases lying between them. In nucleotides, the CDR3 is TGTGCCAGCAGACATAAGTTACAGGGATTCATTACTGAAGCTTTCTTT. This codes for CASRHKLQGFITEAFF.

This chain connects TRBV5-1 to TRBJ1-2; D call uncertain. Germline V gives CDR1 SGHRS, CDR2 YFSETQ. The V end lost 4 bases, the J end lost 8 bases, and 21 bases lay between the germline ends. The CDR3 contains 15 residues. CDR3 nucleotide sequence: TGCGCCAGCAGCGTAGAACCGGGCCCCATAAGGGGCTACACCTTC. Residues: CASSVEPGPIRGYTF. The complete variable domain, with remaining parts taken from reference TRBV5-1 and TRBJ1-2, reads KAGVTQTPRYLIKTRGQQVTLSCSPISGHRSVSWYQQTPGQGLQFLFEYFSETQRNKGNFPGRFSGRQFSNSRSEMNVSTLELGDSALYLCASSVEPGPIRGYTFGSGTRLTVV.

CDR3 DNA: TGTGCCAGCAGCGTAGAAACCCCCCTGAACACCGGGGAGCTGTTTTTT. Its translation is CASSVETPLNTGELFF. The V gene is TRBV9, the J gene TRBJ2-2; no reliable D call. The CDR3 runs to 16 residues. The V gene's germline CDR1 is SGDLS and CDR2 YYNGEE. V lost 0 bases to trimming and J lost 1 base, with 10 bases between them.

By share of the sample, this clone is large. The rearrangement joins TRBV4-3 to TRBJ1-6; a weak D match, TRBD1 (5 bases). V was pared by 0 bases and J by 10 bases, with 13 bases between. CDR3 length: 15 residues. The germline V gene encodes CDR1 LGHNA and CDR2 YSLEER. In DNA, the CDR3 is TGCGCCAGCAGCCAAGATTCAGGCCAGGGATCACCCCTCCACTTT. Amino acids: CASSQDSGQGSPLHF.

The chain recombines TRBV25-1 with TRBJ1-2; D is perhaps TRBD1 (5 bases). Between the trimmed V and J ends, which lost 3 bases and 4 bases, there was a span of 9 bases. Germline V gene sequence: CDR1 MGHDK, CDR2 SYGVNS. The CDR3 is 13 residues long. The CDR3 bases are TGTGCCAGCAGTGATCTACAGGTCTATGGCTACACCTTC. It codes for CASSDLQVYGYTF.

V and J are TRBV11-1 and TRBJ2-5; possible D gene TRBD1, 6 bases. The CDR3 totals 15 residues. From germline, CDR1 is SGHAT and CDR2 FQDESV (reference sequence). V was trimmed by 1 base and J by 1 base, leaving 10 bases between them. CDR3 nucleotide sequence: TGTGCCAGCAGCTTAGGGGGACACGGCCAAGAGACCCAGTACTTC. Its translation is CASSLGGHGQETQYF.

CDR3 protein: CASSSQGSGELFF. Written as DNA, the CDR3 is TGTGCCAGTAGTTCTCAGGGGTCCGGGGAGCTGTTTTTT. The rearrangement uses TRBV19 and TRBJ2-2; the D gene is possibly TRBD1 (6 bases). Germline V gene data show CDR1 as LNHDA and CDR2 as SQIVND (reference sequence). Trimming pared 5 bases from V and 6 bases from J, leaving 10 bases between. The CDR3 sequence is 13 residues long.